Sequencing of this T cell receptor beta chain was carried out in a study of blood T cell repertoires in COVID-19. Study details: Sample material is recorded as cDNA or gDNA derived from T cells, B-cell-depleted T cells, or PBMCs.

Source study methods: Nucleated cell counts were estimated from reference gene primer amplification. Sequencing was performed with immunoSEQ multiplex PCR; in TCRdb, only in-frame clones are kept and a portion is missing. The D gene and trimming were derived from the DNA, and the V and J assignments and clone size from that table. The sample carries approximately 390,000 clones, almost 90% recorded once. The CDR3 is 13 amino acids. CDR1 is MDHEN and CDR2 is SYDVKM in the germline V gene. The J gene is TRBJ2-7, the V gene TRBV28; 7 nucleotides align to TRBD2. What was sequenced was peripheral blood. The source of this sequence is a man aged 18 to 29 with active or convalescent COVID-19. CDR3 protein: CFRGLAASYEQYF. The CDR3 DNA reads TGTTTCAGAGGGCTAGCGGCCTCCTACGAGCAGTACTTC.